Listed below are T cell receptor beta chains from one sample, sequenced in a study of blood T cell repertoires in COVID-19. This table comes from immunoSEQ multiplex PCR, and its TCRdb copy is limited to in-frame clones, with some not included. Seen here are about 150,000 clones, approximately 90% observed once, and the top ten hold 0.9% to 0.95%. What was sequenced was peripheral blood. The receptors come from a woman aged 45-59 years with acute or convalescent COVID-19. Each CDR3 is given with its conserved first and last residue. D genes are given only for firm matches. Size is omitted from some rows. Given values are once, few, many or a class for expanded clones.

V gene	clone size	J gene	D gene	CDR3 DNA	CDR3 protein
TRBV30	-	TRBJ2-5	-	TGTGCCTGCGCCTTCTCTAGAGCCGACCAGACCCAGTACTTC	CACAFSRADQTQYF
TRBV7-3	-	TRBJ1-2	TRBD1	TGTGCCAGCAGCGCCGGGACAGACTATGGCTACACCTTC	CASSAGTDYGYTF
TRBV5-1	-	TRBJ1-3	-	TGCGCCAGCAGCTTGCGGCAGGGAGGAAACACCATATATTTT	CASSLRQGGNTIYF
TRBV7-3	-	TRBJ2-3	TRBD2	TGTGCCAGCAGCCCTAGCGGGCCCACAGATACGCAGTATTTT	CASSPSGPTDTQYF
TRBV28	-	TRBJ1-2	TRBD1	TGTGCCAGCAGTGCTCCGGGGGACAGGGATGGCTACACCTTC	CASSAPGDRDGYTF
TRBV3-1/TRBV3-2	-	TRBJ2-7	TRBD1	TGTGCCAGCAGCCGACGTGAGGGGGCGCTGGCCTACGAGCAGTACTTC	CASSRREGALAYEQYF
TRBV2	-	TRBJ2-1	-	TGTGCCAGCAGTGAAAACAGGTACAATGAGCAGTTCTTC	CASSENRYNEQFF
TRBV5-1	-	TRBJ2-1	TRBD2	TGCGCCAGCAGCTTGACCCGGGAGGGGGTCAATGAGCAGTTCTTC	CASSLTREGVNEQFF
TRBV11-3	-	TRBJ1-1	TRBD1	TGTGCCAGCAGCTTAGGGGCCTACAGGGGCGAAAACACTGAAGCTTTCTTT	CASSLGAYRGENTEAFF
TRBV11-2	-	TRBJ1-1	-	TGTGCCAGCAGCTTGAGCCGGGACTTGCCTTTCTTT	CASSLSRDLPFF
TRBV3-1/TRBV3-2	-	TRBJ2-3	TRBD2	TGTGCCAGCAGGGGACTAGCGGGAGGGATAGATACGCAGTATTTT	CASRGLAGGIDTQYF
TRBV30	-	TRBJ1-4	-	TGTGCCTGGAGTGTATGGGGAGGGGCCCTTAATGAAAAACTGTTTTTT	CAWSVWGGALNEKLFF
TRBV7-3	few	TRBJ1-1	-	TGTGCCAGCAGCTTAAGATTGGGGGAGGGGACTGAAGCTTTCTTT	CASSLRLGEGTEAFF
TRBV7-2	-	TRBJ2-3	TRBD2	TGTGCCAGCAGCCCGACTAGCGGCACAGATACGCAGTATTTT	CASSPTSGTDTQYF
TRBV30	few	TRBJ1-5	-	TGTGCCTGGAGTGTACAAACAGGGAATCAGCCCCAGCATTTT	CAWSVQTGNQPQHF
TRBV24-1	-	TRBJ2-3	-	TGTGCCACCAGCCCCCCAGGCACAGATACGCAGTATTTT	CATSPPGTDTQYF
TRBV12-3/TRBV12-4	-	TRBJ2-3	TRBD2	TGTGCCAGCAGGCCGACTAGCGCAGATACGCAGTATTTT	CASRPTSADTQYF
TRBV19	-	TRBJ1-1	-	TGTGCCAGTACGGGGGGAGGGGGAAGGACTGAAGCTTTCTTT	CASTGGGGRTEAFF
TRBV9	once	TRBJ1-4	-	TGTGCCAGCAGCGCCCAGGGGCTTTCTGAAAAACTGTTTTTT	CASSAQGLSEKLFF
TRBV19	-	TRBJ2-6	TRBD1	TGTGCCAGTAGTGGACAGGGGACTTACAGCTCTGGGGCCAACGTCCTGACTTTC	CASSGQGTYSSGANVLTF
TRBV6-5	-	TRBJ1-6	-	TGTGCCAGCAGTTACGGGGGCTCAAGTTCACCCCTCCACTTT	CASSYGGSSSPLHF
TRBV3-1/TRBV3-2	-	TRBJ2-3	TRBD1	TGTGCCAGCAGCCAAGAGGGGGTGGCAGGGGGGTATTTT	CASSQEGVAGGYF
TRBV4-1	-	TRBJ2-2	TRBD2	TGCGCCAGCAGCCAAGTCCTGGGCAGCGGGGGGGCTAACACCGGGGAGCTGTTTTTT	CASSQVLGSGGANTGELFF
TRBV29-1	-	TRBJ1-1	-	TGCAGCGTCACAAGGGGGGGAGCCGACACTGAAGCTTTCTTT	CSVTRGGADTEAFF
TRBV4-1	-	TRBJ2-4	-	TGCGCCAGCAGCCAGGGACTAGCCAAAAACATTCAGTACTTC	CASSQGLAKNIQYF
TRBV19	-	TRBJ2-3	TRBD1	TGTGCCAGTAGTGCTTCCGGGACAGGGGTAACAGATACGCAGTATTTT	CASSASGTGVTDTQYF
TRBV7-9	-	TRBJ1-4	-	TGTGCCAGCAGCTTATATAAGGGGGATAGACGGGAAAAACTGTTTTTT	CASSLYKGDRREKLFF
TRBV21-1	-	TRBJ2-7	-	TGTGCCAGCAGCCCGCTCGAGGACAGGGAACGAACCTACGAGCAGTACTTC	CASSPLEDRERTYEQYF
TRBV19	-	TRBJ1-1	-	TGTGCCAGTAGTATCCCGCCGAGGAACACTGAAGCTTTCTTT	CASSIPPRNTEAFF
TRBV28	-	TRBJ1-2	TRBD1	TGTGCCAGCAGTTATGGGACAGGGGGTCCCTATGGCTACACCTTC	CASSYGTGGPYGYTF
TRBV24-1	-	TRBJ2-2	TRBD2	TGTGCCACCAGTCTGCGGGGGGCTACCGGGGAGCTGTTTTTT	CATSLRGATGELFF
TRBV6-2/TRBV6-3	-	TRBJ2-1	TRBD2	TGTGCCAGCAGTTACCCCCCCGGACTAGCGGGAGTGAATGAGCAGTTCTTC	CASSYPPGLAGVNEQFF
TRBV29-1	-	TRBJ1-1	-	TGCAGCGTTGATCTAGGGGCTCTGAACACTGAAGCTTTCTTT	CSVDLGALNTEAFF
TRBV10-2	-	TRBJ1-2	-	TGCGCCAGCAGTGAGTCCCGACAGGTTCGCGGCTACACCTTC	CASSESRQVRGYTF
TRBV27	-	TRBJ2-7	TRBD1	TGTGCCAGCAGAGGACAGGGTACTTCCTACGAGCAGTACTTC	CASRGQGTSYEQYF
TRBV7-9	-	TRBJ1-1	-	TGTGCCAGCAGCTTTGAGCCAGGGGACACTGAAGCTTTCTTT	CASSFEPGDTEAFF
TRBV5-6	-	TRBJ1-1	-	TGTGCCAGCAGGAAGACAGTCTCGAACACTGAAGCTTTCTTT	CASRKTVSNTEAFF
TRBV5-1	-	TRBJ2-7	-	TGCGCCAGCAGCTTGGGCGGGGTTTCGGTCTACGAGCAGTACTTC	CASSLGGVSVYEQYF
TRBV5-6	-	TRBJ1-5	-	TGTGCCAGCAGCTTTGAGCGAAATCAGCCCCAGCATTTT	CASSFERNQPQHF
TRBV19	-	TRBJ2-1	-	TGTGCCAGTACGAAGCGAAACCCACCCTACAATGAGCAGTTCTTC	CASTKRNPPYNEQFF